Each of the 26 T cell receptor beta chains below was sequenced from the same sample in a study of blood T cell repertoires in COVID-19. Produced via immunoSEQ multiplex PCR; TCRdb's table is partial and in-frame only. The sample yields 200,000 to 250,000 clones, around 84% seen once. Sequenced sample: PBMCs or T cells enriched from blood (not recorded which). The receptor source for this set is a woman in her 40s with acute COVID-19.

In its sample, this clone was seen a few times. The chain has TRBV7-8 and TRBJ2-1; possibly TRBD2 for D (5 bases). The CDR3 length is 12 residues. V dropped 5 bases and J dropped 7 bases, with 9 bases sitting between them. Per germline, CDR1 SGHVS and CDR2 FQNEAQ. The CDR3 sequence: CASSPLVNEQFF. CDR3 DNA: TGTGCCAGCAGCCCACTAGTTAATGAGCAGTTCTTC.

This rearrangement joins TRBV7-3 to TRBJ2-2; the D gene is possibly TRBD1 (6 bases). Looked up from germline, CDR1 is SGHTA and CDR2 is FQGTGA. Trimming pared 5 bases from V and 1 base from J, leaving 14 bases between. The CDR3 contains 16 residues. CDR3 protein: CASSLGTGMNTGELFF. The CDR3 bases are TGTGCCAGCAGCCTTGGAACAGGGATGAACACCGGGGAGCTGTTTTTT.

The V call is TRBV7-3, the J call TRBJ2-5, with 9 bases identical to TRBD1. The CDR3 runs 15 residues. The J segment lost 5 bases and the V segment lost 4 bases, leaving 8 bases of the junction unmatched. Per germline, CDR1 SGHTA and CDR2 FQGTGA. Here the CDR3 reads CASSSQGQGGETQYF. The CDR3, as DNA: TGTGCCAGCAGCTCACAGGGACAGGGAGGGGAGACCCAGTACTTC.

The chain has TRBV2 and TRBJ1-2, with 12 bases aligning to TRBD1. V shed 8 bases and J 7 bases; nucleotides not matched to a gene: 11. The V gene's germline CDR1 is SNHLY and CDR2 FYNNEI. This CDR3 spans 15 amino acids. In DNA, the CDR3 is TGTGCCAGCGGGGACAGGGGGCGCGAGTTCGGTGGCTACACCTTC. Amino acids: CASGDRGREFGGYTF.

J is TRBJ1-1 and V is TRBV7-2; D perhaps matches TRBD1 (6 bases). Per the germline V gene, CDR1 is SGHTA and CDR2 is FQGNSA. The CDR3 is 14 residues long. V was trimmed by 4 bases and J by 1 base, leaving 10 bases between them. This CDR3 is CASSYTGRNTEAFF. CDR3 bases: TGTGCCAGCAGCTATACAGGGAGGAACACTGAAGCTTTCTTT.

This rearrangement joins TRBV2 to TRBJ1-4; 10 nucleotides align to TRBD1. The V gene end was trimmed by 5 bases and the J gene end by 1 base; junction bases not matched to a gene: 7. The CDR3 sequence is 17 residues long. CDR1 SNHLY and CDR2 FYNNEI come from the germline V gene. In DNA, the CDR3 is TGTGCCAGCAGTTCTACCGGGGACAGGGGAACTAATGAAAAACTGTTTTTT. As protein: CASSSTGDRGTNEKLFF.

In DNA form, the CDR3 reads TGTGCCAGCAGTTTTAGGTCCCCCCTCTCGCGGGGGCCGACAGATACGCAGTATTTT. Its protein product is CASSFRSPLSRGPTDTQYF. The chain links TRBV27 to TRBJ2-3; possibly TRBD2 for D (7 bases). Trimming left V 3 bases short and J 3 bases short, with 25 bases between. CDR1 is MNHEY, CDR2 SMNVEV, per germline (reference sequence). This CDR3 is built from 19 residues.

The chain combines TRBV27 with TRBJ2-3; possibly TRBD1 for D (5 bases). The CDR3 consists of 15 residues. V lost 0 bases and J 4 bases, leaving 11 bases between the germline ends. Germline-derived CDR1 and CDR2 are MNHEY and SMNVEV (reference sequence). The CDR3 protein is CASSLSQGWADTQYF. The CDR3 bases are TGTGCCAGCAGTTTATCGCAGGGTTGGGCAGATACGCAGTATTTT.

The chain links TRBV6-2 or TRBV6-3 to TRBJ1-2; 7 bases agree with TRBD1. The CDR3 has 13 residues. The junction had 6 bases not matched to a gene; V was cut back by 4 bases and J by 7 bases. Germline V lookup: CDR1 MNHEY, CDR2 SVGEGT. CDR3 protein: CASSSVGTAGYTF. In nucleotides, the CDR3 is TGTGCCAGCAGTTCTGTTGGGACAGCTGGCTACACCTTC.

J is TRBJ2-5 and V is TRBV25-1; D is undetermined. Germline CDR1 and CDR2: MGHDK and SYGVNS. The CDR3 totals 11 residues. Trimming took off 6 bases at V and 5 bases at J, with 7 bases between the two ends. This CDR3 is CASRFSETQYF. The CDR3 DNA follows: TGTGCCAGCAGATTTTCGGAGACCCAGTACTTC.

Here the CDR3 DNA reads TGCGCCAGCAGCTATTCCGGGACAGGGGAGGAAAAACTGTTTTTT. This codes for CASSYSGTGEEKLFF. The chain carries TRBV5-1 and TRBJ1-4; TRBD1 matches 10 bases. V shed 3 bases and J 8 bases; nucleotides not matched to a gene: 7. The germline V gene encodes CDR1 SGHRS and CDR2 YFSETQ. The CDR3 sequence is 15 residues long.

The chain is built from TRBV5-1 and TRBJ1-1; D not certain. CDR1 and CDR2 from the germline V gene are SGHRS and YFSETQ. This CDR3 region has 13 residues. V gave up 2 bases and J gave up 5 bases, with 10 bases separating them. The CDR3 is CASSFGERTEAFF. The CDR3 DNA reads as TGCGCCAGCAGCTTCGGGGAGAGGACTGAAGCTTTCTTT.

The gene calls are TRBV10-2 and TRBJ1-2, with D possibly TRBD1 on 5 matching bases. This CDR3 has 13 amino acids. The V gene lost 2 bases and the J gene lost 5 bases, with 9 bases spanning the gap. Germline CDR1 WSHSY, CDR2 SAAADI. CDR3 nucleotides: TGCGCCAGCAGTGAGAGGGGAGGGTATGGCTACACCTTC. It is translated as CASSERGGYGYTF.

The chain joins TRBV18 to TRBJ1-1, with 8 bases aligning to TRBD1. With 3 bases clipped from V and 4 bases from J, the junction kept 4 bases outside the gene matches. This CDR3 spans 14 amino acids. Germline V gives CDR1 KGHSH, CDR2 LQKENI. The CDR3 DNA sequence: TGTGCCAGCTCACCCGGACAGGGCAGCACTGAAGCTTTCTTT. Its protein product is CASSPGQGSTEAFF.

The J gene is TRBJ2-1, the V gene TRBV2; 9 bases match TRBD1. Unmatched junction bases numbered 10, after V lost 4 bases and J lost 9 bases. Germline V CDR1 and CDR2: SNHLY, FYNNEI. CDR3 length equals 15 residues. CDR3 nucleotides: TGTGCCAGCAGTGGACCGGGACAGGGTTTCGGTGAGCAGTTCTTC. Translating gives CASSGPGQGFGEQFF.

V gene TRBV28 combines with J gene TRBJ1-5; D is perhaps TRBD1 (5 bases). This CDR3 contains 15 residues. V lost 6 bases and J 2 bases, leaving 14 bases between the germline ends. The germline CDR1 and CDR2 sequences are MDHEN and SYDVKM. The CDR3 DNA reads TGTGCCAGCAGCCGACAGCCTGGGCGCAATCAGCCCCAGCATTTT. Protein: CASSRQPGRNQPQHF.

This sequence joins TRBV3-1 (or the pseudogene TRBV3-2) and TRBJ2-5; a possible D gene is TRBD2 (6 bases). The germline V gene encodes CDR1 LGHDT and CDR2 YNNKEL (reference sequence). This CDR3 contains 14 residues. The V end was cut by 4 bases, the J end by 2 bases, with 11 bases between. CDR3 nucleotides: TGTGCCAGCAGCCGCGGACTACATCAAGAGACCCAGTACTTC. This codes for CASSRGLHQETQYF.

The chain uses TRBV29-1 and TRBJ1-5, with D perhaps matching TRBD1 (6 bases). V was trimmed by 4 bases and J by 5 bases, leaving 9 bases between them. The CDR3 totals 12 residues. The germline V gene has CDR1 SQVTM and CDR2 ANQGSEA. The CDR3 DNA is TGCAGCGTTGGGGCAGGGGATCAGCCCCAGCATTTT. It is translated as CSVGAGDQPQHF.

Ten or more counts support this clone. The chain is built from TRBV24-1 and TRBJ2-3, with D possibly being TRBD1 (7 bases). Germline V CDR1 and CDR2: KGHDR, SFDVKD. The CDR3 length is 17 residues. Between the trimmed V and J ends, which lost 4 bases and 6 bases, there was a span of 22 bases. The CDR3 sequence is CATSEARLGGGGDTQYF. The DNA for the CDR3 is TGTGCCACCAGTGAGGCCCGACTAGGGGGCGGTGGGGATACGCAGTATTTT.

The chain employs TRBV4-3 and TRBJ2-7, with D possibly being TRBD1 (5 bases). V lost 4 bases to trimming and J lost 0 bases, with 10 bases between them. The germline CDR1 and CDR2 sequences are LGHNA and YSLEER. There are 14 residues in the CDR3. CDR3 amino acids: CASSRGPISYEQYF. DNA for the CDR3: TGCGCCAGCAGCCGGGGCCCTATCTCCTACGAGCAGTACTTC.

With respect to this clone: The junction differs from germline at one of its ends, possibly a read error. V and J are TRBV2 and TRBJ2-7; 14 positions agree with TRBD2. Germline loops: CDR1 SNHLY, CDR2 FYNNEI. This CDR3 region has 13 residues. For the CDR3, the DNA is TGTGCCGGCAGACCGGGACTAGCGGGGGAAGAGTACTTC. Translation gives CAGRPGLAGEEYF.

The rearrangement joins TRBV28 to TRBJ2-7; D may be TRBD1 (6 bases). The CDR3 is 16 residues long. V lost 2 bases and J lost 4, with 18 bases in between. Germline V gives CDR1 MDHEN, CDR2 SYDVKM. Written as DNA, the CDR3 is TGTGCCAGCAGTTTACGTACCACAGGGATCATATACGAGCAGTACTTC. Translated: CASSLRTTGIIYEQYF.

This chain links TRBV7-2 with TRBJ1-1; the D gene is possibly TRBD1 (6 bases). The CDR3 sequence is 14 residues long. Germline V CDR1 and CDR2: SGHTA, FQGNSA. Trimming took 5 bases from V and 5 from J, leaving 15 bases between them. CDR3 in amino acids: CASSATGVQTEAFF. The CDR3 nucleotides are TGTGCCAGCAGCGCGACAGGCGTACAAACTGAAGCTTTCTTT.

The chain employs TRBV9 and TRBJ1-2; tentative D call: TRBD1 (6 bases). The CDR3 covers 14 residues. Germline-derived CDR1 and CDR2 are SGDLS and YYNGEE. Trimming shortened V by 0 bases and J by 4 bases, and 10 bases separated the two germline ends. DNA of the CDR3: TGTGCCAGCAGCGTAGAGGCCAGGGGCTATGGCTACACCTTC. This codes for CASSVEARGYGYTF.

The chain recombines TRBV9 with TRBJ2-5, with 10 bases that match TRBD2. The germline V gene has CDR1 SGDLS and CDR2 YYNGEE. The CDR3 is made up of 16 amino acids. The V segment lost 0 bases and the J segment 0 bases; nucleotides outside the gene matches: 2. The CDR3 here is CASSVDSGGNQETQYF. The CDR3 nucleotides read TGTGCCAGCAGCGTAGATAGCGGGGGGAACCAAGAGACCCAGTACTTC.

This chain connects TRBV19 to TRBJ1-3; the D gene is possibly TRBD1 (5 bases). Germline-derived CDR1 and CDR2 are LNHDA and SQIVND (reference sequence). The germline V and J ends were trimmed by 3 bases and 0 bases, with 15 bases remaining between them. The CDR3 contains 17 residues. CDR3: CASSILRQSYSGNTIYF. In nucleotides, the CDR3 is TGTGCCAGTAGTATCCTCCGACAGTCTTACTCTGGAAACACCATATATTTT. Combining the CDR3 with reference TRBV19 and TRBJ1-3 gives the whole variable domain DGGITQSPKYLFRKEGQNVTLSCEQNLNHDAMYWYRQDPGQGLRLIYYSQIVNDFQKGDIAEGYSVSREKKESFPLTVTSAQKNPTAFYLCASSILRQSYSGNTIYFGEGSWLTVV.